Below, 23 T cell receptor beta chains from the same sample are listed, as sequenced in a study of spatial heterogeneity in lung cancer. Time point specified: sample taken at primary tumor resection. Unsorted tumor, nontumor lung tissue or cryopreserved PBMC supplied the whole RNA. One entry per CDR3 protein, called by TCRdb with MiXCR from the 5' RACE reads. The sample lists tens of thousands of distinct CDR3 sequences, roughly 15% occurring once. The specimen was PBMCs, collected at surgery. The receptors shown here come from a male donor with early-stage non-small cell lung cancer.

This clonotype was recorded many times. The J gene is TRBJ2-7, the V gene TRBV5-6; D not certain. Per germline, CDR1 SGHDT and CDR2 YYEEEE. This CDR3 has 14 residues. Deletions cut 0 bases from V and 0 bases from J, with 7 bases between. The CDR3: CASSLEGFSYEQYF. The CDR3, as DNA: TGTGCCAGCAGCTTGGAAGGCTTCTCCTACGAGCAGTACTTC.

This clonotype appeared many times. The CDR3 is CASSDWTGGSYEQYF. DNA for the CDR3: TGTGCCAGCAGTGACTGGACAGGGGGCTCCTACGAGCAGTACTTC. V is TRBV2 and J is TRBJ2-7, with 10 bases aligning to TRBD1. CDR3 length: 15 amino acids. Germline values: CDR1 SNHLY, CDR2 FYNNEI. V shed 3 bases, J shed 0 bases, and the junction held 2 bases outside the gene matches. Full variable domain (rest looked up from reference TRBV2 and TRBJ2-7): EPEVTQTPSHQVTQMGQEVILRCVPISNHLYFYWYRQILGQKVEFLVSFYNNEISEKSEIFDDQFSVERPDGSNFTLKIRSTKLEDSAMYFCASSDWTGGSYEQYFGPGTRLTVT.

This chain uses TRBV20-1 with TRBJ1-5, with D hard to call. Trimming pared 0 bases from V and 4 bases from J, leaving 10 bases between. The CDR3 loop spans 14 amino acids. Per the germline V gene, CDR1 is DFQATT and CDR2 is SNEGSKA (reference sequence). CDR3 protein: CSARDREANQPQHF. CDR3 sequence (DNA): TGCAGTGCTAGAGATCGGGAGGCGAATCAGCCCCAGCATTTT.

This clonotype was seen more than once but under ten times. The chain links TRBV20-1 to TRBJ1-2; 7 positions agree with TRBD1. Germline-derived CDR1 and CDR2 are DFQATT and SNEGSKA (reference sequence). The V and J ends lost 6 bases and 4 bases, in that order; junction bases with no gene match: 8. This CDR3 is 13 amino acids long. CDR3 in DNA: TGCAGTGCGGAACAGGGGTTGGGCTATGGCTACACCTTC. Its protein product is CSAEQGLGYGYTF.

This rearrangement joins TRBV2 to TRBJ2-7; D is perhaps TRBD2 (6 bases). Germline CDR1 SNHLY, CDR2 FYNNEI. The V gene lost 4 bases and the J gene lost 6 bases, with 10 bases spanning the gap. CDR3 length: 12 residues. This CDR3 is CASSGGVREQYF. In DNA form, the CDR3 reads TGTGCCAGCAGTGGCGGGGTCCGCGAGCAGTACTTC.

This clonotype was observed a few times. The chain couples TRBV27 to TRBJ2-1; a possible D gene is TRBD2 (6 bases). Trimming took off 5 bases at V and 1 base at J, with 18 bases between the two ends. Germline V gene data show CDR1 as MNHEY and CDR2 as SMNVEV (reference sequence). This CDR3 contains 17 residues. This CDR3 reads CASSPGTDGPSYNEQFF. In nucleotides, the CDR3 is TGTGCCAGCAGTCCAGGGACTGACGGCCCTTCCTACAATGAGCAGTTCTTC.

The chain joins TRBV12-3 or TRBV12-4 to TRBJ1-1; a weak D match, TRBD1 (6 bases). Trimming removed 3 bases at V and 2 bases at J, with 13 bases between. This CDR3 comprises 15 residues. CDR3 protein: CASSFTGRINTEAFF. CDR3 in DNA: TGTGCCAGCAGTTTTACAGGGAGAATAAACACTGAAGCTTTCTTT.

This clonotype has only a few counts. This chain uses TRBV24-1 with TRBJ1-5; 8 bases align to TRBD1. The CDR3 is 15 residues long. Germline values: CDR1 KGHDR, CDR2 SFDVKD. J gave up 6 bases and V 9 bases, and 12 bases lay outside the gene matches. The CDR3 is CATSSPTGEGQPQHF. The CDR3 coding sequence is TGTGCCACCTCCTCGCCGACAGGGGAAGGTCAGCCCCAGCATTTT.

This clonotype was recorded many times. The chain joins TRBV5-1 to TRBJ2-7; D remains ambiguous. Trimming stripped 6 bases from V and 3 bases from J, with 16 bases between. The germline V gene encodes CDR1 SGHRS and CDR2 YFSETQ. The CDR3 sequence is 14 residues long. The CDR3 loop is CASMADQGHYEQYF. The DNA of the CDR3 is TGCGCCAGCATGGCGGATCAAGGTCACTACGAGCAGTACTTC.

There are many counts of this clonotype. The chain carries TRBV10-3 and TRBJ1-5; no firm D call. V shed 0 bases and J shed 3 bases, with 15 bases lying between them. This CDR3 comprises 17 residues. Germline V gene sequence: CDR1 ENHRY, CDR2 SYGVKD. Here the CDR3 reads CAISESINRASNQPQHF. The CDR3 nucleotides are TGTGCCATCAGTGAGTCGATTAACCGAGCATCCAATCAGCCCCAGCATTTT.

In its sample, this clonotype was seen many times. The chain couples TRBV12-3 or TRBV12-4 to TRBJ2-7; D ambiguous. V was cut by 0 bases and J by 7 bases, with 10 bases left in between. There are 13 residues in the CDR3. CDR3 bases: TGTGCCAGCAGTTTAGCGCACAAGGGAGAGCAGTACTTC. Protein product: CASSLAHKGEQYF.

In its sample, this clonotype was seen a few times. V and J are TRBV5-1 and TRBJ2-1; D possibly matches TRBD1 or TRBD2 (5 bases each). The CDR3 runs 14 residues. Looked up from germline, CDR1 is SGHRS and CDR2 is YFSETQ. The V end lost 4 bases, the J end lost 8 bases, and 16 bases lay between the germline ends. The chain's CDR3 is CASSPLSGLHEQFF. In nucleotides, the CDR3 is TGCGCCAGCAGCCCCCTGTCGGGGCTACATGAGCAGTTCTTC.

The chain employs TRBV14 and TRBJ2-5; D ambiguous. Germline V gene sequence: CDR1 SGHDN, CDR2 FVKESK. V lost 3 bases and J 5 bases, leaving 13 bases between the germline ends. This CDR3 is built from 14 residues. The CDR3 here is CASSHDVGWETQYF. CDR3 sequence (DNA): TGTGCCAGCAGCCACGACGTTGGGTGGGAGACCCAGTACTTC.

This clonotype was recorded a few times. This chain connects TRBV5-1 to TRBJ1-1; D remains ambiguous. Germline values: CDR1 SGHRS, CDR2 YFSETQ. The CDR3 contains 15 residues. Trimming left V 0 bases short and J 2 bases short, with 11 bases between. CDR3: CASSLGGSLNTEAFF. The CDR3 DNA sequence: TGCGCCAGCAGCTTGGGAGGCAGCCTAAACACTGAAGCTTTCTTT.

The chain has TRBV9 and TRBJ1-1, with D possibly matching TRBD1 (6 bases). The CDR3 runs 13 residues. V dropped 0 bases and J dropped 8 bases, with 11 bases sitting between them. The germline gives CDR1 SGDLS, CDR2 YYNGEE. DNA for the CDR3: TGTGCCAGCAGCGTAGTAGGGCAGGGGGAAGCTTTCTTT. It encodes CASSVVGQGEAFF. The entire variable domain, with the rest obtained from reference TRBV9 and TRBJ1-1, is as follows: DSGVTQTPKHLITATGQRVTLRCSPRSGDLSVYWYQQSLDQGLQFLIQYYNGEERAKGNILERFSAQQFPDLHSELNLSSLELGDSALYFCASSVVGQGEAFFGQGTRLTVV.

This clonotype was observed a handful of times. This chain uses TRBV20-1 with TRBJ2-3; D gene unclear. V gave up 3 bases and J gave up 2 bases, with 6 bases separating them. The CDR3 runs to 12 residues. Per germline, CDR1 DFQATT and CDR2 SNEGSKA (reference sequence). DNA of the CDR3: TGCAGTGCTAGCGGACCCACAGATACGCAGTATTTT. This translates into CSASGPTDTQYF.

The chain couples TRBV12-3 or TRBV12-4 to TRBJ1-5; D not resolved. This CDR3 contains 15 residues. Trimming took 6 bases from V and 1 from J, leaving 13 bases between them. DNA of the CDR3: TGTGCCAGCAGCCCGGGTGGTAGAAGCAATCAGCCCCAGCATTTT. Translating gives CASSPGGRSNQPQHF.

This clonotype was observed at least ten times. This chain links TRBV7-9 with TRBJ1-6; TRBD1 aligns across 7 bases. The germline CDR1 and CDR2 sequences are SEHNR and FQNEAQ (reference sequence). The CDR3 loop spans 17 amino acids. V dropped 2 bases and J dropped 6; count of bases not matched to a gene: 10. This CDR3 is CASSLRVGDRANSPLHF. CDR3 DNA sequence: TGTGCCAGCAGCTTAAGAGTCGGTGACAGGGCTAATTCACCCCTCCACTTT.

This clonotype was detected only a few times. This sequence joins TRBV29-1 and TRBJ1-1; D not resolved. V dropped 0 bases and J dropped 2 bases, with 13 bases sitting between them. CDR1 and CDR2 (germline): SQVTM, ANQGSEA. This CDR3 region has 15 residues. The DNA for the CDR3 is TGCAGCGTTGAAGATGGTAGGGTGATTAACACTGAAGCTTTCTTT. Translating it yields CSVEDGRVINTEAFF.

The chain is built from TRBV7-9 and TRBJ1-1; D unresolved. Trimming shortened V by 1 base and J by 9 bases, and 12 bases separated the two germline ends. This CDR3 has 13 amino acids. The V gene's germline CDR1 is SEHNR and CDR2 FQNEAQ (reference sequence). The CDR3 region has the DNA TGTGCCAGCAGCTTAGGTCAATCGGTGAAAGCTTTCTTT. Amino acid sequence: CASSLGQSVKAFF.

In this sample, this clonotype turned up many times. This chain uses TRBV4-2 with TRBJ2-7; maybe TRBD2 (5 bases). The CDR3 consists of 13 residues. Trimming removed 5 bases from V and 6 bases from J, with 14 bases in between. The germline gives CDR1 LGHNA, CDR2 YNFKEQ. Here the CDR3 DNA reads TGTGCCAGCAGCGCACCCGGGCGGGTCGAGCAGTACTTC. Protein: CASSAPGRVEQYF.

This clonotype occurred many times. The chain combines TRBV12-3 or TRBV12-4 with TRBJ2-3; D gene unclear. Trimming cost V 6 bases and J 5 bases, with 9 bases left between them. The CDR3 is made up of 12 amino acids. For the CDR3, the DNA is TGTGCCAGCAGCCAGAGTCTAGATACGCAGTATTTT. It specifies CASSQSLDTQYF.

This chain links TRBV6-5 with TRBJ2-1; 8 nucleotides agree with TRBD2. Looked up from germline, CDR1 is MNHEY and CDR2 is SVGAGI. V trimming: 5 bases; J trimming: 0 bases; junction bases outside the gene matches: 3. CDR3 length: 15 residues. The CDR3 region is CASSAGGGSYNEQFF. The CDR3 nucleotides are TGTGCCAGCAGTGCCGGGGGGGGCTCCTACAATGAGCAGTTCTTC.